This TCR beta chain was retrieved from a study of cytomegalovirus exposure and HLA in healthy donors. Findings and limits, study-wide: Analysis was carried out at a later point, and it linked a missense DCLRE1C variant to TCR beta V- and J-gene trimming.

PCR involved 60 Vbeta and 13 Jbeta primers. Clones were sequenced by immunoSEQ multiplex PCR, and TCRdb holds only the in-frame ones, with some missing. Of about 120,000 clones detected, around 66% appear once; the ten largest clones hold about 8%. This CDR3 comprises 13 residues. CDR1 is MDHEN and CDR2 is SYDVKM in the germline V gene. With 4 bases removed from V and 0 bases from J, the gap between germline ends came to 6 bases. Comment on this clone: The antigen is unknown.

Healthy individuals who donated bone marrow served as the donors. This sequence joins TRBV28 and TRBJ1-1; D is uncertain. This clonotype was sampled from a woman between 40 and 50 years old in good health and CMV-seropositive. The sequencing sample was made of PBMCs. This CDR3 reads CASSSQLNTEAFF. CDR3 sequence (DNA): TGTGCCAGCAGTTCACAGTTGAACACTGAAGCTTTCTTT.